These 8 T cell receptor beta chains were all obtained from the same sample, sequenced in a study of T cells in Graves' hyperthyroidism and ophthalmopathy. Researchers amplified the TCR beta CDR3 regions from RNA transcripts. The TCR CDR3 first-round RT-PCR relied on the HTBI primer set. Each CDR3 protein is one row after TCRdb ran MiXCR on the multiplex PCR reads. The sample carries 650,000 to 700,000 distinct CDR3 sequences, roughly 17% recorded once. Sequencing was carried out using blood. These receptors all come from a man between 45 and 60 years old with Graves' hyperthyroidism.

This clonotype came up many times. V gene TRBV11-2 combines with J gene TRBJ2-6; 8 bases are a match to TRBD1. Germline CDR1 is SGHAT and CDR2 is FQNNGV. The CDR3 is 16 residues long. The V gene end was trimmed by 5 bases and the J gene end by 1 base; junction bases not matched to a gene: 4. Here the CDR3 DNA reads TGTGCCAGCAGCGCTCGGACAGGGTCTGGGGCCAACGTCCTGACTTTC. It translates to CASSARTGSGANVLTF.

This clonotype showed up just a few times. This chain connects TRBV20-1 to TRBJ1-2; 10 nucleotides match TRBD1. V gave up 5 bases and J gave up 7 bases; unmatched junction bases: 10. Germline V gives CDR1 DFQATT, CDR2 SNEGSKA (reference sequence). This CDR3 is built from 14 residues. The DNA for the CDR3 is TGCAGTGCTTCCACGACAGGGGGCGTTGGTGGCTACACCTTC. This sequence encodes CSASTTGGVGGYTF.

This clonotype has more than one count but fewer than ten. The V call is TRBV28, the J call TRBJ2-1; D might be TRBD1 or TRBD2, each matching 5 bases. The CDR3 totals 15 residues. CDR1 and CDR2 (germline): MDHEN, SYDVKM. Trimming pared 5 bases from V and 7 bases from J, leaving 18 bases between. CDR3 coding DNA: TGTGCCAGCAGTCGCCGCCAAGGGACCTCAAATGAGCAGTTCTTC. Encoded protein: CASSRRQGTSNEQFF.

For this clonotype: One base away lies a much larger clone, so this may be a sequencing read error. The chain combines TRBV6-2 or TRBV6-3 with TRBJ2-4, with no clear D. Germline V gene lookup returns CDR1 MNHEY and CDR2 SVGEGT. This CDR3 has 18 amino acids. The CDR3, as DNA: TGTGGCAGCAGTTACTCCCCTGGTCGCGGAGTGGCCAAAAACATTCAGTACTTC. Its protein product is CGSSYSPGRGVAKNIQYF.

This clonotype was observed at least ten times. The chain employs TRBV7-9 and TRBJ2-7; D not resolved. Trimming cost V 1 base and J 0 bases, with 7 bases left between them. This CDR3 is built from 14 residues. Germline V gene data show CDR1 as SEHNR and CDR2 as FQNEAQ (reference sequence). Written as DNA, the CDR3 is TGTGCCAGCAGCTTAGTTGGCAACTCCTACGAGCAGTACTTC. It is translated as CASSLVGNSYEQYF.

The rearrangement joins TRBV7-9 to TRBJ2-7, with 8 nucleotides matching TRBD1. The CDR3 contains 14 residues. The germline V gene has CDR1 SEHNR and CDR2 FQNEAQ (reference sequence). V was pared by 5 bases and J by 7 bases, with 10 bases of the junction left unmatched. CDR3 sequence (DNA): TGTGCCAGCAGCCAATGGACAGGGAAGGGAGAGCAGTACTTC. It translates to CASSQWTGKGEQYF.

This clonotype was detected ten times or more. The rearrangement joins TRBV7-9 to TRBJ2-1, with D tentatively TRBD1 or TRBD2 (6 bases each). V was trimmed by 8 bases and J by 5 bases, leaving 19 bases between them. This CDR3 has 15 amino acids. CDR1 and CDR2 from the germline V gene are SEHNR and FQNEAQ (reference sequence). The CDR3 sequence is CASSNGGGGDNEQFF. DNA of the CDR3: TGTGCCAGCTCTAATGGGGGCGGAGGGGACAATGAGCAGTTCTTC.

Many counts were recorded for this clonotype. In DNA, the CDR3 is TGTGCCAGCAGTACCGGGGAGCTGTTTTTT. It is translated as CASSTGELFF. V gene TRBV2 combines with J gene TRBJ2-2, with D unclear. CDR1 and CDR2 from the germline V gene are SNHLY and FYNNEI. V was pared by 5 bases and J by 5 bases, with 0 bases between. The CDR3 runs 10 residues.